A single T cell receptor beta chain is shown here with its context. The data were produced by immunoSEQ multiplex PCR, yet TCRdb's version contains in-frame clones alone and is incomplete. The sample records about 330,000 clones, more than 70% being singletons. The data are from a study of blood T cell repertoires in COVID-19. CDR1 and CDR2 from the germline V gene are SGHDN and FVKESK. V shed 5 bases and J 3 bases; nucleotides not matched to a gene: 5. This CDR3 is 14 amino acids long. The rearrangement links TRBV14 to TRBJ1-1, with TRBD1 identical over 8 bases. The sequence was obtained from a woman aged 25-40 years who had recovered from COVID-19. Sequenced sample: PBMCs or T cells enriched from blood (not recorded which). Here the CDR3 reads CASSSQGADTEAFF. The CDR3 DNA reads TGTGCCAGCAGCTCTCAGGGGGCTGACACTGAAGCTTTCTTT.